Below, one T cell receptor (beta chain) is given with its context. What it binds is not known. The sample originates from a study of long-term antiretroviral therapy in people with HIV. About the study: When the earliest samples were collected, ART was typically delayed until CD4 counts fell.

V lost 3 bases to trimming and J lost 1 base; unmatched junction nucleotides: 5. The CDR3 covers 15 residues. The germline V gene encodes CDR1 LNHDA and CDR2 SQIVND (reference sequence). Version v3.0 of the immunoSEQ assay ran at survey level. The protocol was immunoSEQ multiplex PCR, while the TCRdb copy is restricted to in-frame clones and leaves out a portion. The table records under 35,000 clones, 70% to 90% of them present only once. Going into DNA extraction, samples held roughly 0.9-11 million cryopreserved PBMC. Study-wide findings and caveats: Documentation of ART adherence, viral resistance or therapy changes was absent. Pre-ART-expanded clones dominated the repertoire at all time points.

Sequenced material: unsorted PBMCs, taken 1.1 years after starting antiretroviral therapy. The TCR originated in a man younger than 30 with HIV. The chain recombines TRBV19 with TRBJ2-7; 8 nucleotides agree with TRBD1. The CDR3 DNA sequence: TGTGCCAGTAGTATTGGACAGGGTGGGTCCTACGAGCAGTACTTC. It encodes CASSIGQGGSYEQYF.